This entry lists 6 T cell receptor beta chains sequenced from one sample in a study of blood T cell repertoires in COVID-19 (dated by TCRdb to about 2020). The library was built by means of the immunoSEQ multiplex PCR assay. TCRdb obtained this table from immuneACCESS and retained in-frame rearrangements with V and J assigned. These tables miss some clones; where compared with another copy, unresolved V genes account for less than half of the shortfall, and the remainder is unexplained. In this sample the table shows fewer than 600,000 clones, 89% of which occur a single time. Approximately 0.9% of the sample is taken by the ten largest. The source material was peripheral blood. These receptors originate from a man in his late teens or twenties with COVID-19, enrolled during active disease.

This clone was detected only a few times. The chain carries TRBV6-1 and TRBJ2-2; a weak D match, TRBD2 (6 bases). CDR1 and CDR2 (germline): MNHNS, SASEGT. V was shortened by 1 base and J by 3 bases, with 6 bases between the two germline ends. This CDR3 contains 14 residues. The CDR3 nucleotides are TGTGCCAGCAGTGAAGGACTAGACACCGGGGAGCTGTTTTTT. Encoded protein: CASSEGLDTGELFF.

This sequence joins TRBV11-2 and TRBJ2-3, with D tentatively TRBD1 (5 bases). Trimming removed 3 bases from V and 8 bases from J, with 18 bases in between. The CDR3 covers 15 residues. CDR1 and CDR2 (germline): SGHAT, FQNNGV. CDR3 protein: CASSFSVQGSGTQYF. The CDR3 DNA follows: TGTGCCAGCAGCTTTTCCGTCCAGGGAAGTGGTACGCAGTATTTT.

The V gene is TRBV30, the J gene TRBJ2-7, with TRBD2 matching 7 bases. This CDR3 spans 14 amino acids. From germline, CDR1 is GTSNPN and CDR2 SVGIG (reference sequence). The J segment lost 0 bases and the V segment lost 2 bases, leaving 4 bases of the junction unmatched. CDR3 sequence reads: CAWSRLADSYEQYF. The DNA of the CDR3 is TGTGCCTGGAGTCGGCTAGCGGACTCCTACGAGCAGTACTTC. Complete variable domain (other parts from reference TRBV30 and TRBJ2-7): SQTIHQWPATLVQPVGSPLSLECTVEGTSNPNLYWYRQAAGRGLQLLFYSVGIGQISSEVPQNLSASRPQDRQFILSSKKLLLSDSGFYLCAWSRLADSYEQYFGPGTRLTVT.

This CDR3 reads CASSSPGLTETQYF. The CDR3 DNA is TGTGCCAGCAGCTCCCCGGGTCTGACGGAGACCCAGTACTTC. This chain connects TRBV13 to TRBJ2-5, with no clear D. CDR3 length: 14 amino acids. Between the trimmed V and J ends, which lost 4 bases and 5 bases, there was a span of 14 bases. Germline CDR1 PRHDT, CDR2 FYEKMQ (reference sequence).

This clone was observed a single time. CDR3 in DNA: TGTGCCAGTAGCCCCGGGACTTATAGTGAGCAGTTCTTC. Protein: CASSPGTYSEQFF. The gene calls are TRBV19 and TRBJ2-1, with a possible D match to TRBD2 (6 bases). Germline V CDR1 and CDR2: LNHDA, SQIVND (reference sequence). Trimming left V 6 bases short and J 9 bases short, with 15 bases between. The CDR3 extends over 13 amino acids.

V and J are TRBV9 and TRBJ2-5; 10 bases are a match to TRBD2. CDR3 length: 15 amino acids. The V gene's germline CDR1 is SGDLS and CDR2 YYNGEE. The ends lost 2 bases at V and 3 bases at J; junction bases unmatched: 4. The CDR3 DNA reads TGTGCCAGCAGCGTGGAAGCGGGAGGGGAAGAGACCCAGTACTTC. It is translated as CASSVEAGGEETQYF.